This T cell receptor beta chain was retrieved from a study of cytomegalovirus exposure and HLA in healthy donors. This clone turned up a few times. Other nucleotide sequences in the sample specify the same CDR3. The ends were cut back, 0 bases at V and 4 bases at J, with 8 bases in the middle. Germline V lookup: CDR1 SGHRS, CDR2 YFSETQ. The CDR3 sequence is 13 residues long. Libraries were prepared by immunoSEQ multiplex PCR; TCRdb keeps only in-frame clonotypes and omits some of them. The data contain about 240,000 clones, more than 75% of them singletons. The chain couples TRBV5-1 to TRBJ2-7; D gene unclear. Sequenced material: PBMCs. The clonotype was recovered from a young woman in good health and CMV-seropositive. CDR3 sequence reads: CASSLAAAYEQYF. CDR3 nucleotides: TGCGCCAGCAGCTTGGCGGCAGCGTACGAGCAGTACTTC.